This is a list of T cell receptor beta chains from one sample in a study of blood T cell repertoires in COVID-19. The protocol was immunoSEQ multiplex PCR, while the TCRdb copy is restricted to in-frame clones and leaves out a portion. This sample has around 57,000 clones, with 80% to 90% found just once. Sequencing was carried out using peripheral blood. Receptors were obtained from a human donor with active COVID-19. The donor label of this sample is uncertain. CDR3s include the opening cysteine and the closing phenylalanine or tryptophan. The D gene is left open where the match is weak. Rows give clone size only sometimes, using once, few, many, or a class for an expanded clone.

J gene: TRBJ2-7; D gene: TRBD2; V gene: TRBV5-4; clone size: few; CDR3 DNA: TGTGCCAGCAGCTCTAGCGGCATACGAGAGCAGTACTTC; CDR3 protein: CASSSSGIREQYF
J gene: TRBJ1-5; D gene: TRBD1; V gene: TRBV19; clone size: NA; CDR3 DNA: TGTGCCAGTAGTAACGGGGCAGGGGGCGGTCAGCCCCAGCATTTT; CDR3 protein: CASSNGAGGGQPQHF
J gene: TRBJ2-3; D gene: NA; V gene: TRBV7-3; clone size: NA; CDR3 DNA: TGTGCCAGCAGCCAGGGAGGGGGGTTCCTGGATACGCAGTATTTT; CDR3 protein: CASSQGGGFLDTQYF
J gene: TRBJ1-3; D gene: TRBD1; V gene: TRBV12-5; clone size: NA; CDR3 DNA: TGTGCTAGTGGGGTGACGGGGCAGGGGGCTGGGGGAAACACCATATATTTT; CDR3 protein: CASGVTGQGAGGNTIYF
J gene: TRBJ2-3; D gene: NA; V gene: TRBV20-1; clone size: NA; CDR3 DNA: TGCAGTGCTAGTCCCGGGGTAGATACGCAGTATTTT; CDR3 protein: CSASPGVDTQYF
J gene: TRBJ1-1; D gene: TRBD1; V gene: TRBV7-8; clone size: NA; CDR3 DNA: TGTGCCAGCAGCTTAGGGGCCCTGGACAGGCTGAACACTGAAGCTTTCTTT; CDR3 protein: CASSLGALDRLNTEAFF
J gene: TRBJ2-3; D gene: TRBD2; V gene: TRBV3-1/TRBV3-2; clone size: NA; CDR3 DNA: TGTGCCAGCAGCCAGACTACGGGAGGGCCAGATACGCAGTATTTT; CDR3 protein: CASSQTTGGPDTQYF
J gene: TRBJ2-5; D gene: NA; V gene: TRBV12-3/TRBV12-4; clone size: NA; CDR3 DNA: TGTGCCAGCAGTTCGCAAGAGACCCAGTACTTC; CDR3 protein: CASSSQETQYF
J gene: TRBJ2-2; D gene: TRBD2; V gene: TRBV5-1; clone size: NA; CDR3 DNA: TGCGCCAGCAGCTTAGCGGGGCCTAACACCGGGGAGCTGTTTTTT; CDR3 protein: CASSLAGPNTGELFF
J gene: TRBJ1-4; D gene: TRBD1; V gene: TRBV30; clone size: NA; CDR3 DNA: TGTGCCTGGAGTATAGGACAGGGCGGAGAAAAACTGTTTTTT; CDR3 protein: CAWSIGQGGEKLFF
J gene: TRBJ2-2; D gene: NA; V gene: TRBV7-3; clone size: NA; CDR3 DNA: TGTGCCAGCAGCCAGAAAGGGGCCTCGAACACCGGGGAGCTGTTTTTT; CDR3 protein: CASSQKGASNTGELFF
J gene: TRBJ2-5; D gene: NA; V gene: TRBV6-5; clone size: NA; CDR3 DNA: TGTGCCAGCAGGCCCGAGGGCCAGGGGCAAGAGACCCAGTACTTC; CDR3 protein: CASRPEGQGQETQYF
J gene: TRBJ2-3; D gene: TRBD2; V gene: TRBV18; clone size: NA; CDR3 DNA: TGTGCCAGCTCACCACTAGCGGGGGTACTCACAGATACGCAGTATTTT; CDR3 protein: CASSPLAGVLTDTQYF
J gene: TRBJ2-5; D gene: TRBD2; V gene: TRBV24-1; clone size: NA; CDR3 DNA: TGTGCCACCAGTGGACTAGCGGGAGAGACCCAGTACTTC; CDR3 protein: CATSGLAGETQYF
J gene: TRBJ2-2; D gene: TRBD1; V gene: TRBV6-5; clone size: NA; CDR3 DNA: TGTGCCAGCAGTTACTCGACAGGGATAGCCGGGGAGCTGTTTTTT; CDR3 protein: CASSYSTGIAGELFF
J gene: TRBJ2-3; D gene: TRBD1; V gene: TRBV2; clone size: NA; CDR3 DNA: TGTGCCAGCACAGCAGGACAGGGGGCAGTAGATACGCAGTATTTT; CDR3 protein: CASTAGQGAVDTQYF
J gene: TRBJ1-3; D gene: NA; V gene: TRBV5-1; clone size: NA; CDR3 DNA: TGCGCCAGCAGCTTGGATCAAGTAGTGGACACCATATATTTT; CDR3 protein: CASSLDQVVDTIYF